Included here is one T cell receptor (beta chain) sequence, with context. This sample stems from a study of control samples from healthy donors and cancer patients. Using immunoSEQ multiplex PCR, the repertoire was profiled, and TCRdb retains in-frame clones only, with some absent. This table holds about 89,000 clones, more than 75% found once. The CDR3 is 13 amino acids. Germline assignment: CDR1 LNHDA and CDR2 SQIVND (reference sequence). After removal of 6 bases from V and 6 bases from J, the junction contained 8 bases not matched to a gene. V gene TRBV19 combines with J gene TRBJ2-7, with TRBD1 matching 7 bases. Sequencing used blood. The sequence was obtained from a woman between 40 and 50 years old in good health. As DNA, the CDR3 is TGTGCCAGTAGCGCAAAGACAGGGACCGAGCAGTACTTC. Translating it yields CASSAKTGTEQYF.